This TCR beta chain was captured by sequencing in a study of blood T cell repertoires in COVID-19. In the study overall: T cells, B-cell-depleted T cells, or PBMCs supplied cDNA or gDNA.

Original processing methods: Quantification of nucleated cells was approximated via reference gene primer amplification. Method: immunoSEQ multiplex PCR; TCRdb's copy keeps in-frame clones and lacks some. Clone size and the V and J calls come from that table; the DNA yielded D and trimming. The sample lists about 150,000 clones, more than 80% seen once, with 10% to 15% in the top ten. V lost 3 bases and J lost 0, with 15 bases in between. The CDR3 has 17 residues. Germline CDR1 is MDHEN and CDR2 is SYDVKM. Seattle patients were enrolled while actively infected and followed longitudinally. The J gene is TRBJ1-3, the V gene TRBV28; D not certain. This clonotype was sampled from a man aged 18 to 30 with COVID-19, enrolled during active disease. Material: peripheral blood. The CDR3 spells CASSFELFHPSGNTIYF. For the CDR3, the DNA is TGTGCCAGCAGTTTCGAACTTTTCCACCCCTCTGGAAACACCATATATTTT.